The 32 T cell receptor beta chains below come from one sample, sequenced in a study of T-cell memory formation after mild COVID-19. TCRdb analysed the 5' RACE reads with MiXCR anew, one entry per CDR3 protein. The table includes about 260,000 distinct CDR3 sequences, 7.5% to 9.5% detected once. The sample taken for sequencing was PBMCs or a T cell subset sorted from them (not recorded which). Every receptor here comes from a man aged 18 to 30 who had mild COVID-19 (a few samples of this study predate the infection). Cell type and time point are not known.

V and J are TRBV30 and TRBJ1-2; tentatively, D is TRBD1 (5 bases). This CDR3 is built from 13 residues. Germline V gene lookup returns CDR1 GTSNPN and CDR2 SVGIG (reference sequence). V was shortened by 4 bases and J by 2 bases, with 11 bases between the two germline ends. CDR3 protein: CAWIDRANYGYTF. CDR3 nucleotides: TGTGCCTGGATTGACAGAGCGAACTATGGCTACACCTTC.

The V call is TRBV7-2, the J call TRBJ2-1, with TRBD2 identical over 12 bases. From germline, CDR1 is SGHTA and CDR2 FQGNSA. This CDR3 comprises 17 residues. V shed 5 bases and J 0 bases; nucleotides not matched to a gene: 5. CDR3 bases: TGTGCCAGCAGCCGCCGACTAGCGGGGGTCTCCTACAATGAGCAGTTCTTC. Amino acids: CASSRRLAGVSYNEQFF.

The chain recombines TRBV19 with TRBJ2-7; 10 bases are a match to TRBD1. The CDR3 is 15 residues long. The trim removed 3 bases at V and 2 bases at J, leaving 4 bases unmatched. Germline lookup yields CDR1 LNHDA and CDR2 SQIVND (reference sequence). CDR3 sequence (DNA): TGTGCCAGTAGTATCCCGGGACAGGGGACCTACGAGCAGTACTTC. This encodes CASSIPGQGTYEQYF.

V gene TRBV28 combines with J gene TRBJ2-1; TRBD2 matches at 12 bases. This CDR3 contains 15 residues. J was trimmed by 10 bases and V by 2 bases; bases with no gene match: 6. Germline CDR1 reads MDHEN; CDR2 reads SYDVKM. CDR3 sequence (DNA): TGTGCCAGCAGTTTAATGACTAGCGGGGGCTTGGAGCAGTTCTTC. It codes for CASSLMTSGGLEQFF.

V usage is TRBV20-1 and J usage is TRBJ2-3, with unresolved D. The CDR3 consists of 17 residues. The germline V and J ends were trimmed by 5 bases and 2 bases, with 23 bases remaining between them. Per the germline V gene, CDR1 is DFQATT and CDR2 is SNEGSKA (reference sequence). In DNA form, the CDR3 reads TGCAGTGCTCCCTCCACCAGCGCCAAAGGGTACACAGATACGCAGTATTTT. Amino acid sequence: CSAPSTSAKGYTDTQYF.

The V call is TRBV5-1, the J call TRBJ1-2, with D uncertain. CDR3 length: 14 amino acids. Germline CDR1 is SGHRS and CDR2 is YFSETQ. Trimming cost V 0 bases and J 5 bases, with 11 bases left between them. CDR3 amino acids: CASSLGIGLYGYTF. The CDR3 nucleotides read TGCGCCAGCAGCTTGGGAATAGGGTTATATGGCTACACCTTC.

There are a few counts of this clonotype. This chain connects TRBV2 to TRBJ1-1; the match to TRBD1 covers 8 bases. This CDR3 is 14 amino acids long. The J segment lost 2 bases and the V segment lost 11 bases, leaving 10 bases of the junction unmatched. The germline V gene has CDR1 SNHLY and CDR2 FYNNEI. The CDR3 coding sequence is TGTGCCCCACACACTCAGGGGGCCAACACTGAAGCTTTCTTT. This codes for CAPHTQGANTEAFF.

Only a few counts were recorded for this clonotype. The chain is built from TRBV20-1 and TRBJ1-2; 9 bases line up with TRBD1. Germline CDR1 DFQATT, CDR2 SNEGSKA (reference sequence). The CDR3 length is 13 residues. The ends lost 0 bases at V and 8 bases at J; junction bases unmatched: 4. The CDR3 coding sequence is TGCAGTGCTAGAGATGGGACAGGGATGGGCTACACCTTC. Amino acid sequence: CSARDGTGMGYTF.

This chain links TRBV5-1 with TRBJ1-3; D is undetermined. The CDR3 sequence is 15 residues long. Per the germline V gene, CDR1 is SGHRS and CDR2 is YFSETQ. V was clipped by 2 bases and J by 4 bases, with 13 bases between them. This CDR3 is CASSLDRASGNTIYF. The CDR3 DNA sequence: TGCGCCAGCAGCTTAGATCGAGCTTCAGGAAACACCATATATTTT.

In its sample, this clonotype was seen many times. This chain joins TRBV29-1 and TRBJ2-1; D not resolved. The V gene's germline CDR1 is SQVTM and CDR2 ANQGSEA. The CDR3 contains 12 residues. Trimming stripped 6 bases from V and 0 bases from J, with 6 bases between. In nucleotides, the CDR3 is TGCAGCGTGGCATTCTCCTACAATGAGCAGTTCTTC. Amino acids: CSVAFSYNEQFF.

This chain uses TRBV18 with TRBJ2-5; 7 bases line up with TRBD1. Germline CDR1 is KGHSH and CDR2 is LQKENI. Losses at the gene ends were 0 bases for V and 2 bases for J; bases not matched to a gene: 3. This CDR3 is built from 15 residues. CDR3 residues: CASSPPGTAQETQYF. In DNA form, the CDR3 reads TGTGCCAGCTCACCACCGGGGACAGCACAAGAGACCCAGTACTTC.

The gene calls are TRBV6-2 or TRBV6-3 and TRBJ1-5; D is ambiguous. Germline assignment: CDR1 MNHEY and CDR2 SVGEGT. This CDR3 comprises 14 residues. The ends were cut back, 0 bases at V and 5 bases at J, with 8 bases in the middle. The CDR3 DNA is TGTGCCAGCAGTTACTCGATGAGGTATCAGCCCCAGCATTTT. Translation: CASSYSMRYQPQHF.

This CDR3 is CASRYSGGVYNEQFF. The CDR3 coding sequence is TGTGCCAGCAGGTATAGCGGGGGAGTTTACAATGAGCAGTTCTTC. The chain carries TRBV28 and TRBJ2-1, with 9 bases aligning to TRBD2. The CDR3 spans 15 residues. V shed 6 bases and J 4 bases; nucleotides not matched to a gene: 7. Germline assignment: CDR1 MDHEN and CDR2 SYDVKM.

This chain uses TRBV7-8 with TRBJ2-7; TRBD1 matches 8 bases. The V gene's germline CDR1 is SGHVS and CDR2 FQNEAQ. V shed 1 base, J shed 6 bases, and the junction held 5 bases outside the gene matches. This CDR3 spans 14 amino acids. CDR3 DNA: TGTGCCAGCAGCTTAGTTACAGGGGGAGTCGAGCAGTACGTC. Protein: CASSLVTGGVEQYV.

This clonotype was counted a few times. The gene calls are TRBV3-1 and TRBJ1-1; tentatively, D is TRBD1 (5 bases). CDR3 length: 12 amino acids. Deletions cut 4 bases from V and 5 bases from J, with 8 bases between. CDR1 and CDR2 (germline): LGHDT, YNNKEL (reference sequence). The CDR3: CASSRGDTEAFF. The CDR3 DNA follows: TGTGCCAGCAGCCGGGGGGATACTGAAGCTTTCTTT. The full variable domain, with the rest looked up from reference TRBV3-1 and TRBJ1-1, is DTAVSQTPKYLVTQMGNDKSIKCEQNLGHDTMYWYKQDSKKFLKIMFSYNNKELIINETVPNRFSPKSPDKAHLNLHINSLELGDSAVYFCASSRGDTEAFFGQGTRLTVV.

For the CDR3, the DNA is TGCGCCAGCAGCCAAAATAAATTGGACGAGCAGTACTTC. Its translation is CASSQNKLDEQYF. This chain joins TRBV4-1 and TRBJ2-7, with D uncertain. In germline, CDR1 is MGHRA, CDR2 YSYEKL. The CDR3 is made up of 13 amino acids. Deletions cut 2 bases from V and 5 bases from J, with 10 bases between.

This clonotype was observed a handful of times. The chain has TRBV5-1 and TRBJ2-2; the D call may be TRBD1 or TRBD2 (5 bases each). The CDR3 length is 14 residues. Germline V gives CDR1 SGHRS, CDR2 YFSETQ. V was trimmed by 2 bases and J by 7 bases, leaving 12 bases between them. The CDR3 is CASSFGTTGGELFF. CDR3 DNA sequence: TGCGCCAGCAGCTTCGGGACGACTGGCGGGGAGCTGTTTTTT.

This clonotype showed up just a few times. The chain uses TRBV6-5 and TRBJ2-3; TRBD1 aligns across 8 bases. The CDR3 spans 15 residues. The J segment lost 3 bases and the V segment lost 2 bases, leaving 4 bases of the junction unmatched. The germline gives CDR1 MNHEY, CDR2 SVGAGI. CDR3 in amino acids: CASSYGTGGTDTQYF. CDR3 sequence (DNA): TGTGCCAGCAGTTACGGCACAGGGGGGACAGATACGCAGTATTTT.

The V gene is TRBV18, the J gene TRBJ2-5; the D is unclear. This CDR3 spans 13 amino acids. V shed 0 bases and J shed 5 bases, with 7 bases lying between them. Per the germline V gene, CDR1 is KGHSH and CDR2 is LQKENI. The CDR3 DNA reads TGTGCCAGCTCACCACCGTCTCAGGAGACCCAGTACTTC. The encoded protein is CASSPPSQETQYF.

This clonotype has just a few counts. This chain uses TRBV29-1 with TRBJ2-7, with D maybe TRBD2 (5 bases). The CDR3 has 12 residues. Germline loops: CDR1 SQVTM, CDR2 ANQGSEA. Trimming cost V 4 bases and J 1 base, with 8 bases left between them. The CDR3 bases are TGCAGCGTTGCGTGGGAGTCCTACGAGCAGTACTTC. It translates to CSVAWESYEQYF.

The chain uses TRBV20-1 and TRBJ1-1; perhaps TRBD1 as D (5 bases). V dropped 1 base and J dropped 1 base, with 10 bases sitting between them. Germline CDR1 is DFQATT and CDR2 is SNEGSKA (reference sequence). The CDR3 totals 14 residues. CDR3 residues: CSARGGSQNTEAFF. In nucleotides, the CDR3 is TGCAGTGCTAGAGGGGGCAGTCAGAACACTGAAGCTTTCTTT.

The CDR3 reads CASSYQSTVNTEAFF. The DNA of the CDR3 is TGTGCCAGCAGTTACCAATCGACAGTTAACACTGAAGCTTTCTTT. The chain links TRBV6-5 to TRBJ1-1; TRBD1 might be the D (5 bases). The CDR3 length is 15 residues. Germline V gene sequence: CDR1 MNHEY, CDR2 SVGAGI. Deletions cut 2 bases from V and 2 bases from J, with 12 bases between.

This clonotype was recorded at least ten times. This sequence joins TRBV29-1 and TRBJ2-7; 7 bases map to TRBD2. The ends lost 1 base at V and 4 bases at J; junction bases unmatched: 16. The CDR3 loop spans 17 amino acids. CDR1 and CDR2 (germline): SQVTM, ANQGSEA. DNA for the CDR3: TGCAGCGTTGAAGTTACGGGGGGTCGGGGTAGGATGTACGAGCAGTACTTC. This translates into CSVEVTGGRGRMYEQYF.

This clonotype was seen only a few times. The gene calls are TRBV29-1 and TRBJ1-2; no clear D. Germline V gene sequence: CDR1 SQVTM, CDR2 ANQGSEA. The V and J ends lost 4 bases and 8 bases respectively, with 17 bases between them. The CDR3 length is 13 residues. CDR3: CSVVQGPYGGYTF. CDR3 in DNA: TGCAGCGTTGTTCAAGGGCCCTATGGGGGCTACACCTTC.

In its sample, this clonotype was seen many times. This chain connects TRBV4-1 to TRBJ2-3; 10 nucleotides match TRBD2. The V and J ends lost 1 base and 6 bases, in that order; junction bases with no gene match: 13. The CDR3 consists of 18 residues. CDR1 is MGHRA, CDR2 YSYEKL, per germline. The CDR3 protein is CASSQGSRAGGPGDTQYF. Written as DNA, the CDR3 is TGCGCCAGCAGCCAAGGCAGTCGAGCGGGGGGGCCAGGGGATACGCAGTATTTT.

The chain has TRBV4-3 and TRBJ2-5; tentatively, D is TRBD1 (5 bases). From germline, CDR1 is LGHNA and CDR2 YSLEER. Trimming left V 0 bases short and J 2 bases short, with 10 bases between. CDR3 length equals 15 residues. CDR3 DNA sequence: TGCGCCAGCAGCCAAGATCCCCAGGGTCAAGAGACCCAGTACTTC. Residues: CASSQDPQGQETQYF.

The V gene is TRBV11-1, the J gene TRBJ1-2; D is possibly TRBD1 (5 bases). The germline V gene has CDR1 SGHAT and CDR2 FQDESV (reference sequence). The germline V and J ends were trimmed by 2 bases and 8 bases, with 12 bases remaining between them. This CDR3 is 13 amino acids long. Written as DNA, the CDR3 is TGTGCCAGCAGCTTACGGACATTAGGAGGCTACACCTTC. Translating gives CASSLRTLGGYTF.

On this clonotype itself: Being one base from a much bigger clone, this may be a read error. The chain employs TRBV5-1 and TRBJ2-1; perhaps TRBD1 as D (6 bases). The CDR3 loop spans 13 amino acids. Per germline, CDR1 SGHRS and CDR2 YFSETQ. V lost 4 bases to trimming and J lost 7 bases, with 12 bases between them. CDR3 region: CASSPGHENEQFF. The DNA of the CDR3 is TGCGCCAGCAGCCCGGGACATGAGAATGAGCAGTTCTTC.

The CDR3 DNA follows: TGTGCCAGCAGACTACTGACTAGCGGGGAGGGGCGGGCTACGCAGTATTTT. Amino acids: CASRLLTSGEGRATQYF. The V and J genes are TRBV12-3 or TRBV12-4 and TRBJ2-3; 11 bases line up with TRBD2. The CDR3 sequence is 17 residues long. V was pared by 6 bases and J by 8 bases, with 16 bases of the junction left unmatched.

This clonotype has only a few counts. The chain uses TRBV15 and TRBJ1-3; D is unresolved. V lost 1 base and J 0 bases, leaving 7 bases between the germline ends. CDR3 length: 15 amino acids. The germline CDR1 and CDR2 sequences are LNHNV and YYDKDF (reference sequence). CDR3 in DNA: TGTGCCACCAGCAGAGGTAGCAGCTCTGGAAACACCATATATTTT. This translates into CATSRGSSSGNTIYF.

This clonotype was found many times. The rearrangement links TRBV12-3 or TRBV12-4 to TRBJ1-2; perhaps TRBD1 as D (6 bases). V was pared by 4 bases and J by 0 bases, with 12 bases between. The CDR3 runs 15 residues. CDR3 amino acids: CASSSRGWANYGYTF. As DNA, the CDR3 is TGTGCCAGCAGTTCCAGGGGTTGGGCTAACTATGGCTACACCTTC.

The chain is built from TRBV4-2 and TRBJ1-3, with a weak D call TRBD1 (5 bases). V lost 3 bases to trimming and J lost 0 bases, with 15 bases between them. The CDR3 has 17 amino acids. Germline V gene sequence: CDR1 LGHNA, CDR2 YNFKEQ. CDR3 coding DNA: TGTGCCAGCAGCCAGTATCCTGGGGGGAGCTCTGGAAACACCATATATTTT. Translation: CASSQYPGGSSGNTIYF.